The rows below give T cell receptor beta chains drawn from one sample of a study of PD-1 blockade in classical Hodgkin lymphoma. Measured with immunoSEQ multiplex PCR; TCRdb has only the in-frame clones, and not every one. The sample holds about 84,000 clones, about 89% seen once. The source was peripheral blood mononuclear cells (PBMCs), collected at baseline. These receptor sequences come from a human donor with classical Hodgkin lymphoma. Each CDR3 is given with its conserved first and last residue. A D gene is named only where the DNA matches it firmly. Rows may omit the clone size; those that give it use once, few, many or a size class.

.,.,TRBV7-6,TRBJ2-3,CASSLVVQNTDTQYF,TGTGCCAGCAGCTTAGTGGTCCAGAACACAGATACGCAGTATTTT
.,.,TRBV28,TRBJ2-1,CASSLGGSYNEQFF,TGTGCCAGCAGTTTAGGGGGAAGCTACAATGAGCAGTTCTTC
.,TRBD2,TRBV29-1,TRBJ2-7,CSVDAGTSGVSDYEQYF,TGCAGCGTCGATGCCGGGACTAGCGGGGTATCGGACTACGAGCAGTACTTC
.,.,TRBV9,TRBJ2-2,CASSSRMTGELFF,TGTGCCAGCAGCAGTCGTATGACCGGGGAGCTGTTTTTT
.,TRBD2,TRBV5-8,TRBJ2-2,CASSLGLAGVPTGELFF,TGTGCCAGCAGCTTAGGACTAGCGGGAGTCCCCACCGGGGAGCTGTTTTTT
.,.,TRBV5-6,TRBJ2-7,CASSLFEGKSLSQYF,TGTGCCAGCAGCTTGTTTGAGGGTAAAAGTTTGAGTCAGTACTTC
.,TRBD2,TRBV2,TRBJ2-1,CASTLGTSGKNEQFF,TGTGCCAGCACCCTAGGGACTAGCGGCAAGAATGAGCAGTTCTTC
.,TRBD1,TRBV19,TRBJ2-5,CASSGQGEETQYF,TGTGCCAGTAGTGGGCAGGGGGAGGAGACCCAGTACTTC
.,.,TRBV20-1,TRBJ2-4,CSAPRDIQYF,TGCAGTGCTCCCAGAGACATTCAGTACTTC
.,.,TRBV2,TRBJ2-7,CASSPFVGAPYEQYF,TGTGCCAGCAGCCCCTTCGTGGGGGCCCCCTACGAGCAGTACTTC
.,TRBD1,TRBV28,TRBJ2-7,CASSELGQGSYEQYF,TGTGCCAGCAGTGAGCTGGGACAGGGCTCCTACGAGCAGTACTTC
.,.,TRBV5-4,TRBJ1-2,CASSLPTAPYGYTF,TGTGCCAGCAGTCTCCCCACGGCCCCCTATGGCTACACCTTC
.,TRBD1,TRBV7-2,TRBJ1-3,CASSLTRDRENTIYF,TGTGCCAGCAGCTTAACCCGCGACAGGGAAAACACCATATATTTT
.,.,TRBV5-4,TRBJ2-4,CASSSESDIQYF,TGTGCCAGCAGCTCGGAGTCGGACATTCAGTACTTC
.,TRBD2,TRBV28,TRBJ2-5,CASSATSGSGETQYF,TGTGCCAGCAGTGCCACTAGCGGGAGTGGAGAGACCCAGTACTTC
.,.,TRBV5-4,TRBJ1-2,CASSLAGRDYGYTF,TGTGCCAGCAGCTTGGCGGGCAGGGACTATGGCTACACCTTC
.,.,TRBV5-1,TRBJ2-5,CASSLLGSPQETQYF,TGCGCCAGCAGCTTACTAGGTTCTCCTCAAGAGACCCAGTACTTC
.,.,TRBV10-3,TRBJ2-1,CAISATNEQFF,TGTGCCATCAGTGCGACCAATGAGCAGTTCTTC
.,.,TRBV7-9,TRBJ2-7,CASSPSVYEQYF,TGTGCCAGCAGCCCCTCGGTCTACGAGCAGTACTTC
.,TRBD2,TRBV23-1,TRBJ2-5,CASSQTSGRRETQYF,TGCGCCAGCAGTCAAACTAGCGGGAGGAGGGAGACCCAGTACTTC
.,.,TRBV19,TRBJ2-1,CASSGTLNYNEQFF,TGTGCCAGTAGCGGGACCCTGAACTACAATGAGCAGTTCTTC
.,.,TRBV15,TRBJ1-5,CATSSTSDQPQHF,TGTGCCACCAGCAGTACGTCAGATCAGCCCCAGCATTTT
.,TRBD1,TRBV18,TRBJ1-3,CASSQTTGAVSGNTIYF,TGTGCCAGCTCACAAACGACAGGGGCCGTCTCTGGAAACACCATATATTTT
.,.,TRBV4-3,TRBJ2-3,CASSQERALTDTQYF,TGCGCCAGCAGCCAAGAGCGGGCGCTCACAGATACGCAGTATTTT
.,TRBD1,TRBV7-9,TRBJ1-1,CASSQTGLGNTEAFF,TGTGCCAGCAGCCAGACAGGGTTGGGGAACACTGAAGCTTTCTTT
.,TRBD1,TRBV4-3,TRBJ1-2,CASSQDSNRGGGGYTF,TGCGCCAGCAGCCAAGATTCGAACAGGGGGGGTGGTGGCTACACCTTC
.,.,TRBV7-6,TRBJ1-1,CASSLRWVDNTEAFF,TGTGCCAGCAGCTTAAGGTGGGTAGACAACACTGAAGCTTTCTTT
.,.,TRBV6-5,TRBJ1-1,CASSSPEGGNTEAFF,TGTGCCAGCAGTTCCCCAGAGGGAGGGAACACTGAAGCTTTCTTT
.,TRBD1,TRBV5-6,TRBJ2-5,CASSLAGTGRETQYF,TGTGCCAGCAGCTTGGCCGGGACAGGCAGGGAGACCCAGTACTTC
.,.,TRBV11-2,TRBJ2-1,CASSGRQSSYNEQFF,TGTGCCAGCAGCGGGAGGCAAAGCTCCTACAATGAGCAGTTCTTC
.,TRBD2,TRBV11-2,TRBJ2-5,CASSKRTSGRAGETQYF,TGTGCCAGCAGCAAGAGGACTAGCGGGAGGGCCGGGGAGACCCAGTACTTC
.,.,TRBV5-5,TRBJ2-2,CASSMLGPLAHTGELFF,TGTGCCAGCAGTATGTTGGGGCCACTAGCCCACACCGGGGAGCTGTTTTTT
.,.,TRBV28,TRBJ1-2,CASRPDINYGYTF,TGTGCCAGCAGACCTGACATTAACTATGGCTACACCTTC
.,.,TRBV27,TRBJ1-5,CASSRVGQPQHF,TGTGCCAGCAGTCGGGTAGGCCAGCCCCAGCATTTT
.,TRBD1,TRBV5-4,TRBJ2-5,CASSSTGMGVEETQYF,TGTGCCAGCAGTTCGACAGGGATGGGGGTAGAGGAGACCCAGTACTTC
.,TRBD1,TRBV19,TRBJ2-7,CASSMGQPDYEQYF,TGTGCCAGTAGTATGGGACAGCCAGATTACGAGCAGTACTTC
.,TRBD2,TRBV10-3,TRBJ2-7,CAIRGVSGGYYEQYF,TGTGCCATCAGGGGGGTTAGCGGGGGCTACTACGAGCAGTACTTC
few,.,TRBV19,TRBJ1-5,CASSVLPSLLSNQPQHF,TGTGCCAGTAGTGTCTTACCTTCCCTTTTAAGCAATCAGCCCCAGCATTTT
once,.,TRBV20-1,TRBJ1-1,CSARPGEGAFF,TGCAGTGCTAGACCGGGAGAAGGAGCTTTCTTT